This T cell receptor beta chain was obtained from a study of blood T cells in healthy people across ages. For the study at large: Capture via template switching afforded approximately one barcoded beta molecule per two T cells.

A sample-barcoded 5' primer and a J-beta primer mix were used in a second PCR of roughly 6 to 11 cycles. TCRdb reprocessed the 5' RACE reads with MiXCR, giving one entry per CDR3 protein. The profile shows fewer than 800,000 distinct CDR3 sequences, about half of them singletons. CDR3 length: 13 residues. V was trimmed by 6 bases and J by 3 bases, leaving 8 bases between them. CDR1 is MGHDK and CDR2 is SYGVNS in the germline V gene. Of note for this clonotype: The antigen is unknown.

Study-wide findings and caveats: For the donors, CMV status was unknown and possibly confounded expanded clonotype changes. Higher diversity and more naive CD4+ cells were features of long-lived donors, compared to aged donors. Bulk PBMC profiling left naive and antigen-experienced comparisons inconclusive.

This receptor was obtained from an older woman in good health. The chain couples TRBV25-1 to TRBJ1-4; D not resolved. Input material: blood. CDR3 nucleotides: TGTGCCAGCAGAGTTGGTTCTAATGAAAAACTGTTTTTT. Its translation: CASRVGSNEKLFF.